The rows below give T cell receptor beta chains drawn from one sample of a study of OX40 agonist ivuxolimab in advanced cancers. Sequencing used immunoSEQ multiplex PCR; TCRdb keeps in-frame clones, though not all of them. Altogether about 66,000 clones are present, just over 85% being singletons, with the ten largest covering around 8.2%. The specimen comprised CD4+ or CD8+ T cells sorted from blood, sampled in a trial of the OX40 agonist ivuxolimab. These receptors were collected from an adult with an advanced solid tumor such as melanoma, head and neck, liver or kidney cancer. The conserved cysteine and the conserved F or W are not part of the CDR3 here. Only part of the rows carry a size: once, few, many, or a class if the clone is expanded.

v_call | clone_size | cdr3_aa
TRBV5-4 | . | ASSGEGGNSYEQY
TRBV9 | . | ASSSGVSEKLF
TRBV19 | . | ASSPWGVPNTEAF
TRBV5-1 | . | ASSSGQGHGYT
TRBV7-9 | . | ASSLGTGQDTQY
TRBV27 | . | ASSLGQGLTYEQY
TRBV28 | few | ASTTSSYGYT
TRBV5-1 | . | ASSLGRAGANVLT
TRBV6-5 | . | ASSRGQGYTEAF
TRBV30 | . | AWSRQGDQPQH
TRBV11-3 | . | ASSLDTAYNEQF
TRBV5-1 | . | ASSLDTQNTEAF
TRBV5-6 | . | ASSLGPGGQPQH
TRBV7-9 | once | ASSLGRTPFGYT
TRBV7-3 | . | ASSLDSGYSYNSPLH
TRBV7-3 | . | ASSPNSGAQETQY
TRBV7-3 | . | ASSPDRGLRDTQY
TRBV19 | . | ASSIAGTGSSGEQY
TRBV6-1 | . | ASRPQPENGYT
TRBV6-1 | . | ASNRGLPYEQY
TRBV5-1 | once | ASSYRGDLWGTETQY
TRBV9 | . | ASSVEPSTDTQY
TRBV5-8 | . | ASSWETGVRNTEAF
TRBV30 | . | AWGSFRAAEAF
TRBV28 | . | ASSSPGKYH
TRBV9 | once | ASSVDRANNVAF
TRBV29-1 | . | SVGQGEGYT